Listed here are 8 T cell receptor beta chains from one sample, sequenced in a study of Ad26.COV2.S vaccination and SARS-CoV-2 variants. Noted treatment: approximately 18 received Ad26.COV2.S at low or high dose, single or two shots; about five received placebo; per-sample allocation not given. After the first vaccine or placebo injection, samples were drawn on day 63. Sequencing was performed with immunoSEQ multiplex PCR; in TCRdb, only in-frame clones are kept and a portion is missing. The sample has 300,000 to 400,000 clones, under 90% seen once. The specimen was peripheral blood, collected in a trial of Ad26.COV2.S vaccine versus placebo. These receptors all stem from a person between 18 and 59 years old who received the Ad26.COV2.S COVID-19 vaccine or a placebo.

Worth noting for this clone: Other DNA sequences in the same sample also yield this CDR3. The genes are TRBV3-1 (or the pseudogene TRBV3-2) and TRBJ2-1; 7 positions match TRBD2. The CDR3 totals 18 residues. Trimming took 0 bases from V and 0 from J; bases not matched to a gene: 8. Germline-derived CDR1 and CDR2 are LGHDT and YNNKEL (reference sequence). The CDR3 region is CASSQDPASGDSYNEQFF. CDR3 nucleotides: TGTGCCAGCAGCCAAGACCCAGCCAGCGGGGACTCCTACAATGAGCAGTTCTTC.

The rearrangement uses TRBV9 and TRBJ2-1; 7 positions match TRBD2. V lost 1 base, J lost 4 bases, and 5 bases stayed unmatched. Germline values: CDR1 SGDLS, CDR2 YYNGEE. This CDR3 region has 15 residues. CDR3 sequence reads: CASSVTSGTYNEQFF. For the CDR3, the DNA is TGTGCCAGCAGCGTAACCAGCGGGACTTACAATGAGCAGTTCTTC.

DNA for the CDR3: TGTGCCAGCTCACCATCCTCGTTGGGTCGCAATTCACCCCTCCACTTT. This codes for CASSPSSLGRNSPLHF. The chain employs TRBV18 and TRBJ1-6; D call uncertain. The V end lost 2 bases, the J end lost 7 bases, and 15 bases lay between the germline ends. The germline gives CDR1 KGHSH, CDR2 LQKENI. The CDR3 consists of 16 residues. Together with reference TRBV18 and TRBJ1-6, the CDR3 gives the full variable domain: NAGVMQNPRHLVRRRGQEARLRCSPMKGHSHVYWYRQLPEEGLKFMVYLQKENIIDESGMPKERFSAEFPKEGPSILRIQQVVRGDSAAYFCASSPSSLGRNSPLHFGNGTRLTVT.

V gene TRBV6-6 combines with J gene TRBJ1-1; TRBD1 aligns across 8 bases. The junction had 7 bases not matched to a gene; V was cut back by 6 bases and J by 13 bases. In germline, CDR1 is MNHNY, CDR2 SVGAGI (reference sequence). The CDR3 contains 11 residues. CDR3 protein: CASRLGTGDFF. Written as DNA, the CDR3 is TGTGCCAGCAGACTCGGGACAGGAGATTTCTTT.

The chain employs TRBV18 and TRBJ1-1; TRBD1 might be the D (6 bases). The germline V gene has CDR1 KGHSH and CDR2 LQKENI. CDR3 length equals 16 residues. The ends were cut back, 2 bases at V and 11 bases at J, with 24 bases in the middle. CDR3 amino acids: CASSPDPPKGVGSAFF. The CDR3, as DNA: TGTGCCAGCTCACCAGACCCACCGAAGGGGGTAGGGTCGGCTTTCTTT.

Details on this clone: Other DNA sequences in the same sample also yield this CDR3. The chain uses TRBV19 and TRBJ2-5, with D hard to call. The CDR3 length is 11 residues. V lost 6 bases, J lost 4 bases, and 6 bases lay in between. In germline, CDR1 is LNHDA, CDR2 SQIVND (reference sequence). The CDR3 DNA reads as TGTGCCAGTAGGACTGGAGAGACCCAGTACTTC. This sequence encodes CASRTGETQYF. Variable domain in full (rest from reference TRBV19 and TRBJ2-5): DGGITQSPKYLFRKEGQNVTLSCEQNLNHDAMYWYRQDPGQGLRLIYYSQIVNDFQKGDIAEGYSVSREKKESFPLTVTSAQKNPTAFYLCASRTGETQYFGPGTRLLVL.

The chain is built from TRBV4-3 and TRBJ2-3; D remains ambiguous. Per germline, CDR1 LGHNA and CDR2 YSLEER. The V end was cut by 1 base, the J end by 7 bases, with 9 bases between. The CDR3 is 13 amino acids. The CDR3 nucleotides are TGCGCCAGCAGCCAAGTTGGGATGAATACGCAGTATTTT. Protein product: CASSQVGMNTQYF.

V and J are TRBV4-3 and TRBJ1-1; D might be TRBD1 (6 bases). V lost 6 bases to trimming and J lost 4 bases, with 15 bases between them. There are 14 residues in the CDR3. Per germline, CDR1 LGHNA and CDR2 YSLEER. CDR3 amino acids: CASSRGGGGTEAFF. The DNA of the CDR3 is TGCGCCAGCAGTAGAGGGGGAGGCGGCACTGAAGCTTTCTTT.